The 7 T cell receptor beta chains listed next were all sequenced from one sample in a study of OX40 agonist ivuxolimab in advanced cancers. Some clones are missing from TCRdb's copy, which holds only in-frame ones; the method was immunoSEQ multiplex PCR. The table lists tens of thousands of clones, around nine tenths of them singletons, with about 0.35% in the top ten. Sequenced material: CD4+ or CD8+ T cells sorted from blood, taken in a trial of the OX40 agonist ivuxolimab. Receptor source: an adult with an advanced solid tumor such as melanoma, head and neck, liver or kidney cancer.

The chain joins TRBV28 to TRBJ1-2; D uncertain. CDR1 MDHEN and CDR2 SYDVKM come from the germline V gene. This CDR3 has 16 residues. V lost 3 bases and J lost 2, with 16 bases in between. DNA for the CDR3: TGTGCCAGCAGTTTTCCGGCCGCCATGCTCAACTATGGCTACACCTTC. It codes for CASSFPAAMLNYGYTF.

The chain links TRBV6-1 to TRBJ2-2; possibly TRBD2 for D (6 bases). The germline gives CDR1 MNHNS, CDR2 SASEGT. The V and J ends lost 10 bases and 0 bases respectively, with 15 bases between them. The CDR3 has 15 residues. The CDR3 here is CATRRTGANTGELFF. The CDR3 bases are TGTGCCACCCGGCGCACGGGGGCGAACACCGGGGAGCTGTTTTTT.

The V and J genes are TRBV12-5 and TRBJ2-5; TRBD1 matches at 7 bases. CDR1 and CDR2 (germline): LGHNT, FRNRAP. Germline trimming cut 6 bases from V and 5 bases from J; bases unmatched to any gene: 3. CDR3 length: 12 amino acids. CDR3 sequence: CASGSTGETQYF. In nucleotides, the CDR3 is TGTGCTAGTGGCTCGACAGGGGAGACCCAGTACTTC.

The V and J genes are TRBV14 and TRBJ2-7, with D possibly being TRBD2 (6 bases). This CDR3 region has 12 residues. CDR1 SGHDN and CDR2 FVKESK come from the germline V gene. V shed 4 bases and J shed 4 bases, with 8 bases lying between them. The CDR3 sequence: CASSPGTYEQYF. The CDR3 coding sequence is TGTGCCAGCAGCCCCGGGACTTACGAGCAGTACTTC.

The V and J genes are TRBV9 and TRBJ1-5, with D unresolved. From germline, CDR1 is SGDLS and CDR2 YYNGEE. V lost 0 bases and J lost 6, with 19 bases in between. The CDR3 has 17 residues. CDR3 DNA: TGTGCCAGCAGCGTAGGGGGAGAAAGGATGATTGGTCAGCCCCAGCATTTT. This codes for CASSVGGERMIGQPQHF. Filled out from reference TRBV9 and TRBJ1-5, the complete variable domain reads DSGVTQTPKHLITATGQRVTLRCSPRSGDLSVYWYQQSLDQGLQFLIQYYNGEERAKGNILERFSAQQFPDLHSELNLSSLELGDSALYFCASSVGGERMIGQPQHFGDGTRLSIL.

This clone appeared a single time. The chain links TRBV6-6 to TRBJ2-5; 12 bases map to TRBD2. The J segment lost 1 base and the V segment lost 6 bases, leaving 3 bases of the junction unmatched. The CDR3 sequence is 15 residues long. Germline values: CDR1 MNHNY, CDR2 SVGAGI (reference sequence). The CDR3 here is CASRVTSGSQETQYF. The CDR3 DNA reads as TGTGCCAGCAGAGTGACTAGCGGGAGCCAAGAGACCCAGTACTTC.

The gene calls are TRBV30 and TRBJ1-1; no clear D gene. Germline V gene lookup returns CDR1 GTSNPN and CDR2 SVGIG (reference sequence). V lost 1 base and J 0 bases, leaving 6 bases between the germline ends. The CDR3 has 13 residues. The CDR3 sequence: CAWSGQLNTEAFF. CDR3 DNA sequence: TGTGCCTGGAGTGGGCAGTTGAACACTGAAGCTTTCTTT.